This entry lists 5 T cell receptor beta chains sequenced from one sample in a study of blood T cell repertoires in COVID-19. Clones were sequenced by immunoSEQ multiplex PCR, and TCRdb holds only the in-frame ones, with some missing. The sample contains some 400,000 clones, about 89% of which appear only once. Sequencing was done on a sample of PBMCs or T cells enriched from blood (not recorded which). The receptor source for this set is a man aged 30 to 45 who had recovered from COVID-19.

This chain uses TRBV9 with TRBJ1-5, with 11 nucleotides matching TRBD1. The length of the CDR3 is 15 residues. The ends lost 5 bases at V and 4 bases at J; junction bases unmatched: 5. CDR1 and CDR2 (germline): SGDLS, YYNGEE. The CDR3 region has the DNA TGTGCCAGCAGTCGTGGACAGGGGGCTAATCAGCCCCAGCATTTT. Translating gives CASSRGQGANQPQHF.

The DNA of the CDR3 is TGTGCCAGCAGCCCGTGGACAGGTTTTGGCTACACCTTC. It yields the protein CASSPWTGFGYTF. The chain recombines TRBV14 with TRBJ1-2, with TRBD1 identical over 7 bases. CDR1 SGHDN and CDR2 FVKESK come from the germline V gene. This CDR3 comprises 13 residues. V lost 4 bases and J lost 7; bases outside the gene matches: 6.

The V call is TRBV6-2 or TRBV6-3, the J call TRBJ2-5, with TRBD1 identical over 9 bases. Germline-derived CDR1 and CDR2 are MNHEY and SVGEGT. Losses at the gene ends were 6 bases for V and 4 bases for J; bases not matched to a gene: 6. The length of the CDR3 is 14 residues. CDR3 nucleotide sequence: TGTGCCAGCAGCCTCTACAGGGGGCGAGAGACCCAGTACTTC. Encoded protein: CASSLYRGRETQYF.

J is TRBJ2-1 and V is TRBV9, with TRBD2 matching over 8 bases. The germline CDR1 and CDR2 sequences are SGDLS and YYNGEE. V trimming: 4 bases; J trimming: 1 base; junction bases outside the gene matches: 4. CDR3 length: 15 amino acids. As DNA, the CDR3 is TGTGCCAGCAGCCCCGTAGCGGGGTCCTACAATGAGCAGTTCTTC. The encoded protein is CASSPVAGSYNEQFF.

The CDR3 DNA sequence: TGTGCCAGCAGCCGGCGGGGGGACACCGGGGAGCTGTTTTTT. It translates to CASSRRGDTGELFF. J is TRBJ2-2 and V is TRBV3-1 (or the pseudogene TRBV3-2); 8 bases align to TRBD2. Germline lookup yields CDR1 LGHDT and CDR2 YNNKEL (reference sequence). V trimming: 4 bases; J trimming: 3 bases; junction bases outside the gene matches: 1. This CDR3 is 14 amino acids long.